The rows below give T cell receptor beta chains drawn from one sample of a study of technical replicates of blood from several donors. This table comes from immunoSEQ multiplex PCR, and its TCRdb copy is limited to in-frame clones, with some not included. The table includes some 98,000 clones, roughly 95% detected once. The specimen was T cells isolated from PBMCs. These receptors all stem from a human donor in good health. CDR3s include the opening cysteine and the closing phenylalanine or tryptophan. D genes are given only for firm matches. Clone size is stated in some rows and not others, as once, few, many or a class when expanded.

>TRBV6-6|NA|12|TRBJ2-7|NA
CASSLSLDEQYF
TGTGCCAGCAGTTTATCCCTCGACGAGCAGTACTTC
>TRBV6-1|NA|16|TRBJ2-3|TRBD2
CASSEVLAGYTDTQYF
TGTGCCAGCAGTGAAGTGCTAGCGGGCTACACAGATACGCAGTATTTT
>TRBV2|NA|15|TRBJ1-1|TRBD1
CASRGQGYLNTEAFF
TGTGCCAGCAGGGGACAGGGGTACTTGAACACTGAAGCTTTCTTT
>TRBV5-1|NA|17|TRBJ1-1|TRBD1
CASTPATQGVGGTEAFF
TGCGCCAGCACACCCGCAACACAGGGGGTTGGGGGCACTGAAGCTTTCTTT
>TRBV9|NA|15|TRBJ2-2|NA
CASSAQGLGTGELFF
TGTGCCAGCAGCGCCCAGGGGTTGGGCACCGGGGAGCTGTTTTTT
>TRBV7-9|NA|15|TRBJ1-1|NA
CASSTGQTRGTEAFF
TGTGCCAGCAGTACTGGACAGACCAGGGGCACTGAAGCTTTCTTT
>TRBV5-4|NA|19|TRBJ2-3|TRBD2
CASSLEASGGRYSTDTQYF
TGTGCCAGCAGCTTGGAGGCTAGCGGGGGCCGATATAGCACAGATACGCAGTATTTT
>TRBV7-9|NA|16|TRBJ2-5|TRBD1
CASSGGDRGPAETQYF
TGTGCCAGCAGCGGGGGGGACAGGGGGCCGGCAGAGACCCAGTACTTC
>TRBV5-1|NA|18|TRBJ2-7|TRBD1
CASSLAPLQGLLAYEQYF
TGCGCCAGCAGCTTGGCGCCCCTACAGGGGCTATTAGCCTACGAGCAGTACTTC
>TRBV11-3|NA|19|TRBJ1-3|TRBD1
CASSLSRTGEARSGNTIYF
TGTGCCAGCAGCTTAAGCCGGACAGGGGAAGCGAGGTCTGGAAACACCATATATTTT
>TRBV19|NA|14|TRBJ2-7|NA
CASSLRGNSYEQYF
TGTGCCAGTAGTCTTCGGGGGAACTCCTACGAGCAGTACTTC
>TRBV9|once|12|TRBJ1-1|NA
CASSRGNTEAFF
TGTGCCAGCAGTCGGGGTAACACTGAAGCTTTCTTT
>TRBV6-4|NA|15|TRBJ2-3|NA
CASSDSRGGADTQYF
TGTGCCAGCAGTGACTCGAGAGGGGGGGCAGATACGCAGTATTTT
>TRBV19|NA|15|TRBJ1-5|NA
CASTLAGVGDQPQHF
TGTGCCAGTACCCTGGCGGGGGTTGGGGATCAGCCCCAGCATTTT
>TRBV4-1|NA|16|TRBJ2-5|TRBD2
CASSSRLAGAPETQYF
TGCGCCAGCAGCTCCAGACTAGCGGGGGCCCCAGAGACCCAGTACTTC
>TRBV7-2|NA|15|TRBJ2-7|NA
CASSRLASEGREQYF
TGTGCCAGCAGCCGACTTGCCTCGGAGGGGCGCGAGCAGTACTTC
>TRBV5-1|NA|14|TRBJ1-2|TRBD1
CASSLGGTDYGYTF
TGCGCCAGCAGCTTGGGCGGGACAGACTATGGCTACACCTTC
>TRBV4-1|NA|15|TRBJ2-3|TRBD1
CASSQVGQGADTQYF
TGCGCCAGCAGCCAAGTGGGACAGGGGGCAGATACGCAGTATTTT
>TRBV7-9|few|14|TRBJ1-5|TRBD1
CAGGGRGNGQPQHF
TGTGCCGGAGGGGGCAGGGGAAATGGTCAGCCCCAGCATTTT
>TRBV6-5|NA|13|TRBJ1-2|TRBD1
CASSPDRGLGYTF
TGTGCCAGCAGCCCTGACAGGGGGCTGGGCTACACCTTC
>TRBV6-5|NA|13|TRBJ1-2|NA
CASSYAGAGGYTF
TGTGCCAGCAGTTACGCGGGGGCTGGCGGCTACACCTTC
>TRBV5-1|once|13|TRBJ2-1|TRBD2
CASSLGASGEQFF
TGCGCCAGCAGCTTAGGAGCTAGCGGTGAGCAGTTCTTC
>TRBV27|NA|18|TRBJ2-6|TRBD1
CASSLITWDRTGANVLTF
TGTGCCAGCAGTTTAATTACCTGGGACAGGACTGGGGCCAACGTCCTGACTTTC
>TRBV19|NA|16|TRBJ2-1|TRBD2
CASAPQGLAGSNEQFF
TGTGCCAGCGCACCGCAGGGACTAGCGGGGAGTAATGAGCAGTTCTTC
>TRBV7-9|NA|15|TRBJ2-5|NA
CASSYRQQPQETQYF
TGTGCCAGCAGCTATCGACAGCAGCCACAAGAGACCCAGTACTTC
>TRBV5-1|NA|15|TRBJ2-1|TRBD2
CASSFPSGPLDEQFF
TGCGCCAGCAGCTTCCCTAGCGGCCCCCTGGATGAGCAGTTCTTC
>TRBV7-9|NA|15|TRBJ2-2|TRBD1
CASSPQQQGGGELFF
TGTGCCAGCAGCCCACAGCAACAGGGGGGCGGGGAGCTGTTTTTT
>TRBV5-1|NA|13|TRBJ2-5|NA
CASSLESQETQYF
TGCGCCAGCAGCTTGGAGAGTCAAGAGACCCAGTACTTC
>TRBV6-5|NA|14|TRBJ2-2|TRBD1
CASRDRGPGGELFF
TGTGCCAGCAGGGACAGGGGGCCGGGCGGGGAGCTGTTTTTT
>TRBV9|once|11|TRBJ1-1|NA
CASRSGQKAFF
TGTGCCAGCAGGTCCGGACAGAAAGCTTTCTTT